The 16 T cell receptor beta chains reported below all come from one sample, sequenced in a study of T-cell memory formation after mild COVID-19. MiXCR, applied by TCRdb to the 5' RACE reads, yields one record per CDR3 protein. Of around 260,000 distinct CDR3 sequences in the sample, around 15% were seen once. The sample comprised PBMCs or a T cell subset sorted from them (not recorded which). The receptors originated from a young man who had mild COVID-19 (a few samples of this study predate the infection). Cell type and time point are not known.

The CDR3 nucleotides read TGTGCCACCAGCAGAGTTCGAGGGTGGAATCAGCCCCAGCATTTT. It encodes CATSRVRGWNQPQHF. The chain links TRBV15 to TRBJ1-5; D unresolved. The CDR3 runs to 15 residues. V lost 1 base and J lost 4, with 11 bases in between. Germline-derived CDR1 and CDR2 are LNHNV and YYDKDF (reference sequence).

This clonotype was seen many times. This chain links TRBV28 with TRBJ2-7; no reliable D call. Germline-derived CDR1 and CDR2 are MDHEN and SYDVKM. Trimming took 7 bases from V and 0 from J, leaving 10 bases between them. CDR3 length: 13 amino acids. The CDR3 DNA follows: TGTGCCAGCATCCATGAGACCTCCTACGAGCAGTACGTC. This translates into CASIHETSYEQYV.

The table lists this clonotype with a few counts. A much larger clonotype is one base distant, so this may be a read error. This likely comes from a read error, as the CDR3 has no conserved phenylalanine or tryptophan at its end. This rearrangement joins TRBV5-1 to TRBJ2-5; D unclear. V dropped 4 bases and J dropped 0 bases, with 13 bases sitting between them. Germline lookup yields CDR1 SGHRS and CDR2 YFSETQ. The CDR3 covers 15 residues. Here the CDR3 reads CASSPKALHQETQYL. The CDR3, as DNA: TGCGCCAGCAGCCCTAAGGCCTTACACCAAGAGACCCAGTACTTA.

The V call is TRBV6-5, the J call TRBJ2-7, with 9 bases fitting TRBD1. CDR1 is MNHEY and CDR2 is SVGAGI in the germline V gene. This CDR3 has 14 amino acids. V was pared by 2 bases and J by 6 bases, with 5 bases of the junction left unmatched. The CDR3 DNA reads as TGTGCCAGCAGTTACGGGACAGGGTACGCCGAGCAGTACGTC. This codes for CASSYGTGYAEQYV.

This clonotype has ten or more counts. The rearrangement links TRBV6-4 to TRBJ2-3; tentative D call: TRBD2 (5 bases). Trimming removed 2 bases from V and 3 bases from J, with 6 bases in between. The germline gives CDR1 MRHNA, CDR2 SNTAGT. CDR3 length equals 13 residues. CDR3 residues: CASSDRETDTQYF. CDR3 DNA: TGTGCCAGCAGTGACAGGGAGACAGATACGCAGTATTTT.

This clonotype came up a few times. This may be a read error: a much more frequent sequence differs by one nucleotide. This chain links TRBV7-2 with TRBJ2-7; 9 bases fit TRBD1. The CDR3 has 13 amino acids. From germline, CDR1 is SGHTA and CDR2 FQGNSA. CDR3 region: CASSLGTGGEHYV. The CDR3 DNA is TGTGCCAGCAGCTTAGGAACAGGGGGCGAGCATTACGTC.

The chain is built from TRBV28 and TRBJ2-3; 8 bases align to TRBD2. CDR3 length equals 13 residues. V shed 9 bases, J shed 7 bases, and the junction held 9 bases outside the gene matches. Germline V gives CDR1 MDHEN, CDR2 SYDVKM. The CDR3 DNA sequence: TGTGCCAGTCTCTTCGGGGGGGCCAATACGCAGTATTTT. This encodes CASLFGGANTQYF.

This clonotype was counted a few times. The genes are TRBV6-1 and TRBJ2-1; D is unclear. CDR1 and CDR2 (germline): MNHNS, SASEGT. This CDR3 has 18 amino acids. The V end lost 6 bases, the J end lost 0 bases, and 21 bases lay between the germline ends. The DNA for the CDR3 is TGTGCCAGCAGCCCCGGCGAGAATAAGGCTGGCTCCTACAATGAGCAGTTCTTC. This codes for CASSPGENKAGSYNEQFF.

This clonotype occurred a few times. The J gene is TRBJ1-5, the V gene TRBV24-1; 8 nucleotides line up with TRBD1. CDR1 and CDR2 from the germline V gene are KGHDR and SFDVKD. The CDR3 has 16 residues. Unmatched junction bases numbered 16, after V lost 7 bases and J lost 9 bases. DNA for the CDR3: TGTGCCACCAGCTCTAACGGGGACAGGTCCTTCGTGCCCCAGCATTTT. Its translation is CATSSNGDRSFVPQHF.

This clonotype was picked up a small number of times. V and J are TRBV7-9 and TRBJ2-7, with 14 bases identical to TRBD2. The length of the CDR3 is 16 residues. With 8 bases clipped from V and 9 bases from J, the junction kept 15 bases outside the gene matches. Germline V gene lookup returns CDR1 SEHNR and CDR2 FQNEAQ (reference sequence). As DNA, the CDR3 is TGTGCCAGCGCTTCGACTAGCGGGGGGGCGCGATCTCCGCAGTACGTC. Translated, it gives CASASTSGGARSPQYV.

This chain connects TRBV6-5 to TRBJ1-1; possibly TRBD1 for D (5 bases). V was pared by 7 bases and J by 5 bases, with 17 bases between. The CDR3 contains 14 residues. Germline CDR1 and CDR2: MNHEY and SVGAGI. Written as DNA, the CDR3 is TGTGCCAGCACCTCGCGGGGGAGTCGAACTGAAGCTTTCTTT. This translates into CASTSRGSRTEAFF.

A few counts support this clonotype. The chain couples TRBV9 to TRBJ2-3; TRBD1 or TRBD2 may be the D gene (5 bases each). The V and J ends lost 3 bases and 2 bases respectively, with 10 bases between them. The germline CDR1 and CDR2 sequences are SGDLS and YYNGEE. The CDR3 has 14 amino acids. For the CDR3, the DNA is TGTGCCAGCAGCGCCCGGGACCTCACAGATACGCAGTATTTT. Translated, it gives CASSARDLTDTQYF. Variable domain in full (rest from reference TRBV9 and TRBJ2-3): DSGVTQTPKHLITATGQRVTLRCSPRSGDLSVYWYQQSLDQGLQFLIQYYNGEERAKGNILERFSAQQFPDLHSELNLSSLELGDSALYFCASSARDLTDTQYFGPGTRLTVL.

This clonotype has at least ten counts. The V gene is TRBV7-2, the J gene TRBJ2-5, with 9 nucleotides matching TRBD1. Trimming at V came to 5 bases and at J to 3 bases, leaving 7 bases not matched to a gene. There are 15 residues in the CDR3. The germline gives CDR1 SGHTA, CDR2 FQGNSA. CDR3 residues: CASSPNRGREETQYF. Here the CDR3 DNA reads TGTGCCAGCAGCCCAAACAGGGGGCGCGAAGAGACCCAGTACTTC.

There are a few counts of this clonotype. The V and J genes are TRBV11-2 and TRBJ2-4; no definite D call. This CDR3 spans 12 amino acids. Looked up from germline, CDR1 is SGHAT and CDR2 is FQNNGV. V was trimmed by 0 bases and J by 10 bases, leaving 7 bases between them. CDR3 in DNA: TGTGCCAGCAGCTTAGATAGAGTTATTCAGTACTTC. Protein product: CASSLDRVIQYF.

The rearrangement links TRBV6-6 to TRBJ1-5, with 7 bases fitting TRBD1. CDR1 is MNHNY and CDR2 is SVGAGI in the germline V gene (reference sequence). The CDR3 loop spans 14 amino acids. Trimming at V came to 6 bases and at J to 4 bases, leaving 6 bases not matched to a gene. The CDR3 loop is CASRLTGTNQPQHF. The CDR3 DNA is TGTGCCAGCAGACTGACAGGGACGAATCAGCCCCAGCATTTT.

The chain employs TRBV25-1 and TRBJ1-1, with 8 bases lining up with TRBD1. Looked up from germline, CDR1 is MGHDK and CDR2 is SYGVNS. With 1 base clipped from V and 4 bases from J, the junction kept 2 bases outside the gene matches. This CDR3 has 14 amino acids. In nucleotides, the CDR3 is TGTGCCAGCAGTGAATCGACAGGGGCCACTGAAGCTTTCTTT. Protein: CASSESTGATEAFF.